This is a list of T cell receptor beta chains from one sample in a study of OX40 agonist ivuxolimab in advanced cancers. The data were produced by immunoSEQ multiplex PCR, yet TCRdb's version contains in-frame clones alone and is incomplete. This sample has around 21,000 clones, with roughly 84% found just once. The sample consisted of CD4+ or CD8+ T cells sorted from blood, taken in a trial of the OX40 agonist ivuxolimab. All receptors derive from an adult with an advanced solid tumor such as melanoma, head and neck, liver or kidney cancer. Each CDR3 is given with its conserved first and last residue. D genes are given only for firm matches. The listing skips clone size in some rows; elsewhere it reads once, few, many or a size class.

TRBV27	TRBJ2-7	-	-	CASVAGVGRKYEQYF	TGTGCCAGCGTGGCCGGGGTGGGCAGGAAATACGAGCAGTACTTC
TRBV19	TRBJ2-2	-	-	CASSMGGSSTGELFF	TGTGCCAGTAGTATGGGGGGATCGAGCACCGGGGAGCTGTTTTTT
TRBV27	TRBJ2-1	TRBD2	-	CASTGILAGWEQFF	TGTGCCAGCACAGGGATCCTAGCGGGGTGGGAGCAGTTCTTC
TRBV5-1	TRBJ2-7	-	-	CASSLSGEAPYEQYF	TGCGCCAGCAGCTTGTCGGGAGAGGCCCCCTACGAGCAGTACTTC
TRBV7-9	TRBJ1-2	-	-	CASSLGTAAGYGYTF	TGTGCCAGCAGCTTGGGGACCGCGGCAGGGTATGGCTACACCTTC
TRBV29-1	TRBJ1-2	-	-	CSVEHERTYGYTF	TGCAGCGTAGAGCATGAGAGGACCTATGGCTACACCTTC
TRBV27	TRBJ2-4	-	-	CASSLLQGPRGNIQYF	TGTGCCAGCAGTTTGCTTCAGGGCCCGAGGGGGAACATTCAGTACTTC
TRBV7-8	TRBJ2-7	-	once	CASDPGRTYSSYEQYF	TGTGCCAGCGACCCCGGGAGAACCTATAGCTCCTACGAGCAGTACTTC
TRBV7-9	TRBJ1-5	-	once	CASSLGNQPQHF	TGTGCCAGCAGCTTAGGGAATCAGCCCCAGCATTTT
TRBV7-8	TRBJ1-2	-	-	CASSLRLEGLDGYTF	TGTGCCAGCAGCTTACGTTTGGAGGGACTGGATGGCTACACCTTC